The rows below give T cell receptor beta chains drawn from one sample of a study of cytomegalovirus exposure and HLA in healthy donors. The repertoire was sequenced with immunoSEQ multiplex PCR; TCRdb's copy has only in-frame clones and lacks some. Here the sample spans approximately 130,000 clones, 70% to 90% being singletons. The sequencing input was PBMCs. All receptors come from a woman younger than 30 in good health and CMV-seronegative. The CDR3 runs from the conserved cysteine through the conserved F or W. The D gene is left open where the match is weak. Clone size, where shown, is once, few, many, or a class for clones that have expanded.

D	V	size	J	DNA	CDR3
TRBD1	TRBV7-8	NA	TRBJ1-2	TGTGCCAGCAGCTTAGGGACAGGGGCCTATGGCTACACCTTC	CASSLGTGAYGYTF
NA	TRBV28	NA	TRBJ2-3	TGTGCCAGCAGTCCCGAAACAGGTTCCACAGATACGCAGTATTTT	CASSPETGSTDTQYF
NA	TRBV6-1	NA	TRBJ2-7	TGTGCCACCCGGACTGGCTACGAGCAGTACTTC	CATRTGYEQYF
NA	TRBV9	NA	TRBJ2-3	TGTGCCAGCAGCGTAGGTTCACTCAGCACAGATACGCAGTATTTT	CASSVGSLSTDTQYF
NA	TRBV7-9	NA	TRBJ2-6	TGTGCCAGCAGCGCCTCGAAAAGCCCTGGGGCCAACGTCCTGACTTTC	CASSASKSPGANVLTF
TRBD2	TRBV14	NA	TRBJ2-1	TGTGCCAGCAGCCAAGCTAGCGGGACCTACAATGAGCAGTTCTTC	CASSQASGTYNEQFF
NA	TRBV1	NA	TRBJ2-4	TGCACCAGCAGGACAGGGGGTTCCATTCAGTACTTC	CTSRTGGSIQYF
TRBD2	TRBV5-1	NA	TRBJ2-3	TGCGCCAGCAGCTTGGCTAGCGGGGGGTCGGATACGCAGTATTTT	CASSLASGGSDTQYF
TRBD2	TRBV11-2	NA	TRBJ2-1	TGTGCCAGCAGCATTAGCGGGAGGAATTCAGATGAGCAGTTCTTC	CASSISGRNSDEQFF
TRBD1	TRBV4-2	NA	TRBJ1-3	TGTGCCAGCAGCCGAACCGGGACAGGGGTAAATGGAAACACCATATATTTT	CASSRTGTGVNGNTIYF
NA	TRBV5-1	NA	TRBJ1-1	TGCGCCAGCAGCTTGGGGGTGAGCGACACTGAAGCTTTCTTT	CASSLGVSDTEAFF
TRBD1	TRBV13	few	TRBJ1-1	TGTGCCAGCAGCTTAGTGCGGACAGGGGGAAGGGCTTTCTTT	CASSLVRTGGRAFF
NA	TRBV5-1	NA	TRBJ2-1	TGCGCCAGCAGCGGGAATACGGGACTCCAAAAGAACAATGAGCAGTTCTTC	CASSGNTGLQKNNEQFF
TRBD1	TRBV4-1	NA	TRBJ1-2	TGCGCCAGCAGCCAAGAAGGGGGCTGGCAGAACTATGGCTACACCTTC	CASSQEGGWQNYGYTF
TRBD1	TRBV28	NA	TRBJ2-7	TGTGCCAGCAGACCAACACCGGGACAGGGGTCCTACGAGCAGTACTTC	CASRPTPGQGSYEQYF
TRBD1	TRBV5-1	NA	TRBJ1-1	TGCGCCAGCAGCTTGGTGCCCATCGGACAGGGGACTGAAGCTTTCTTT	CASSLVPIGQGTEAFF
TRBD2	TRBV27	once	TRBJ2-7	TGTGCCAGCAGTTTATCCCGGACTAGCGGGTACGAGCAGTACTTC	CASSLSRTSGYEQYF
NA	TRBV9	NA	TRBJ1-1	TGTGCCAGCAGCCCCCGGGGGGGCGGGGTGCTGAACACTGAAGCTTTCTTT	CASSPRGGGVLNTEAFF
NA	TRBV15	NA	TRBJ2-1	TGTGCCACCAGCAGAGGGCCCGGGAGCTCCTACAATGAGCAGTTCTTC	CATSRGPGSSYNEQFF
NA	TRBV7-2	NA	TRBJ2-1	TGTGCCAGCAGCCTACTGGGGGGTCGCGACAATGAGCAGTTCTTC	CASSLLGGRDNEQFF
TRBD2	TRBV30	once	TRBJ2-1	TGTGCCTGCTCCCCGACTAGCGGGACAAATGCCCATCAGTTCTTC	CACSPTSGTNAHQFF
NA	TRBV27	few	TRBJ1-2	TGTGCCAGCAGTCCCCGACAGGCAACTGGCTACACCTTC	CASSPRQATGYTF
NA	TRBV2	NA	TRBJ1-2	TGTGCCAGCCGACGACAGGAAAACTATGGCTACACCTTC	CASRRQENYGYTF
TRBD2	TRBV7-2	NA	TRBJ2-7	TGTGCCAGCAGCCCCAGCGGGATCCCCTACGAGCAGTACTTC	CASSPSGIPYEQYF
NA	TRBV5-6	NA	TRBJ2-7	TGTGCCAGCAGCTCGAGGACTGGACGGCAGTACTTC	CASSSRTGRQYF
TRBD2	TRBV18	NA	TRBJ2-7	TGTGCCAGCTCACCACCGGGACTAGCGGGATACTACGAGCAGTACTTC	CASSPPGLAGYYEQYF
TRBD1	TRBV29-1	few	TRBJ1-2	TGCAGCGTTCTTGGACAGGGTCTTTACTACACCTTC	CSVLGQGLYYTF
NA	TRBV6-4	NA	TRBJ1-5	TGTGCCAGCAGTCCCTCCGCGGGGGGGGGTCAGCCCCAGCATTTT	CASSPSAGGGQPQHF
NA	TRBV5-8	once	TRBJ1-5	TGTGCCAGCAGCTTGTCCCAGGGCAATCAGCCCCAGCATTTT	CASSLSQGNQPQHF
TRBD1	TRBV28	NA	TRBJ1-2	TGTGCCAGCAGGATGGCCGGGACAGGGCCCTATGGCTACACCTTC	CASRMAGTGPYGYTF
TRBD2	TRBV6-4	NA	TRBJ2-1	TGTGCCAGCAGTGAGACTAGCGGGAGCCCCAATGAGCAGTTCTTC	CASSETSGSPNEQFF
TRBD1	TRBV5-6	few	TRBJ1-4	TGTGCCAGCAGCCCGGGACAGCATAATGAAAAACTGTTTTTT	CASSPGQHNEKLFF
TRBD1	TRBV7-9	NA	TRBJ2-5	TGTGCCACCGGGACAGGGATGTACCAAGAGACCCAGTACTTC	CATGTGMYQETQYF
TRBD2	TRBV20-1	NA	TRBJ2-7	TGCAGTGCTAGAGAGAGCGGGGCAAAGTACTTC	CSARESGAKYF
TRBD2	TRBV15	NA	TRBJ2-7	TGTGCCACCAAACTAGCGGGGGACTACGAGCAGTACTTC	CATKLAGDYEQYF
NA	TRBV28	NA	TRBJ1-1	TGTGCCAGCAGTCAAACCCACAGGAACACTGAAGCTTTCTTT	CASSQTHRNTEAFF
TRBD2	TRBV11-3	NA	TRBJ2-7	TGTGCCAGCAGCTTAGAGACATCGCTAGCGGGAGTTAAGGGGGCCTACGAGCAGTACTTC	CASSLETSLAGVKGAYEQYF
TRBD1	TRBV5-1	once	TRBJ2-5	TGCGCCAGCAGCTTGGGACAGGGGGTAGAGACCCAGTACTTC	CASSLGQGVETQYF
TRBD1	TRBV15	few	TRBJ2-2	TGTGCCACCAGCAGACCAATTCACAGGGGTGTCGGCTCCGGGGAGCTGTTTTTT	CATSRPIHRGVGSGELFF
TRBD1	TRBV6-5	NA	TRBJ1-1	TGTGCCAGCAGTTCCGGGACAGCCTACACTGAAGCTTTCTTT	CASSSGTAYTEAFF
TRBD2	TRBV30	NA	TRBJ2-7	TGTGCCTGGAGCAAAATGGAGGGACTAGCGGGGGGGAACCGCGAGCAGTACTTC	CAWSKMEGLAGGNREQYF
TRBD1	TRBV28	once	TRBJ1-2	TGTGCCAGCAGTTTACTCTCAGGGGGGAACTATGGCTACACCTTC	CASSLLSGGNYGYTF
NA	TRBV9	NA	TRBJ2-2	TGTGCCAGCAGCGTAGGATTTTCGGGGAACACCGGGGAGCTGTTTTTT	CASSVGFSGNTGELFF
NA	TRBV30	once	TRBJ1-1	TGTGCCTCCAGGGTTCGGACTGAAGCTTTCTTT	CASRVRTEAFF
TRBD1	TRBV12-5	NA	TRBJ1-3	TGTGCTAGTGGAAGGGGGGACAGCTACTCTGGAAACACCATATATTTT	CASGRGDSYSGNTIYF
TRBD1	TRBV27	NA	TRBJ2-1	TGTGCCAGCAGTTTATATCGGGACAGGGTGTGGAATGAGCAGTTCTTC	CASSLYRDRVWNEQFF
NA	TRBV27	NA	TRBJ1-2	TGTGCCAGCAGTTTTATACTCCGGAGAAAAGGGGAAGACTATGGCTACACCTTC	CASSFILRRKGEDYGYTF
NA	TRBV28	NA	TRBJ2-5	TGTGCCAGCAGTTCCGGTAGTGCTGGTAATCGGGAGACCCAGTACTTC	CASSSGSAGNRETQYF